This T cell receptor beta chain emerged from a study of shared clonotypes between healthy human individuals. Assay: immunoSEQ multiplex PCR; the TCRdb copy retains only in-frame clones and omits some. Among some 2 million clones, about 95% were seen once, and the ten largest hold 0.9% to 1.3%. Only CD45RO-negative cells positively selected for CCR7 counted as naive CD8 cells, so terminally differentiated effector memory CD45RA+ cells were excluded. The source of this sequence is a man younger than 30 in good health. The sample comprised naive CD8+ T cells sorted from blood.

The CDR3 is CASSLWLGGNQPQHF. The CDR3 nucleotides read TGTGCCAGCAGCTTATGGCTGGGGGGCAATCAGCCCCAGCATTTT. This chain joins TRBV5-6 and TRBJ1-5; the D gene is possibly TRBD1 (5 bases). The CDR3 has 15 residues. V was pared by 2 bases and J by 2 bases, with 11 bases between. The germline V gene has CDR1 SGHDT and CDR2 YYEEEE.